This T cell receptor (beta chain) was found in a study of T-cell reconstitution after alpha-beta-depleted transplantation in children. This CDR3 contains 14 residues. Germline V lookup: CDR1 MNHEY, CDR2 SMNVEV (reference sequence). The V and J ends lost 5 bases and 0 bases respectively, with 11 bases between them. In regard to this clonotype: As yet, its antigen is unknown.

Study findings and constraints: One year after transplant, T-cell counts and diversity came mostly from newly produced T cells.

Unique molecular identifiers were incorporated during preparation of the TCRbeta library. TCRdb re-called the PCR reads with MiXCR, one entry per CDR3 protein. The sample yields more than 120,000 distinct CDR3 sequences, 8.8% seen once. Source: PBMCs, mostly from graft donor cells, taken 180 days after TCRalphabeta/CD19-depleted stem cell transplant. The clonotype was recovered from a female patient aged 2-15 years who had a stem cell transplant for congenital amegakaryocytic thrombocytopenia, so the T cells may come from the graft donor. This chain joins TRBV27 and TRBJ2-7; no clear D gene. The CDR3 region has the DNA TGTGCCAGCAGTAAGAGGACGGACTCCTACGAGCAGTACTTC. Translated, it gives CASSKRTDSYEQYF.